Listed here is a single TCR beta chain. Its antigen target is currently unknown. No base quality information exists; no much larger clone differs at one position. Its CDR3 holds 13 amino acids, cysteine through phenylalanine. Only the CDR3 portion is preserved as DNA: 39 bases, with reading frame beginning at the first base. Relative to germline, V is 2 bases shorter and J is 9 bases shorter, with 12 bases between their ends. Per the germline V gene (reference sequence), SEHNR is the CDR1 and FQNEAQ is the CDR2. The data derive from a study of cytomegalovirus exposure and HLA in healthy donors (dated by TCRdb to between 2016 and 2019). Notes on the research overall: An earlier analysis of approximately 590 of the donors reported more than 250 Gb of sequence data and 117 million unique TCR beta sequences from some 180 million T cells. An early release covering roughly 600 HLA-typed donors comprised about 300 gigabases of sequencing data and around 85 million unique TCR sequences. Of the roughly 410 genotyped donors, less than 85% were placed in the genetic ancestry cluster associated with self-reported Caucasian donors. The study was designed to test whether signatures of past pathogen exposure could be identified by cataloging public T cell receptors. Using immunosequencing, the study profiled T cell repertoires from 666 subjects and related those repertoires to cytomegalovirus serostatus. Besides the first cohort of 666 subjects, a separate validation cohort made up of roughly 130 different subjects was used. To predict cytomegalovirus infection status, the study combined high-throughput TCR immunosequencing, statistical association of individual TCRs with disease status, and machine learning. To study patterns of TCR occurrence, a later analysis re-analyzed previously published TCR beta repertoires from around 670 donors and added high-resolution HLA genotyping. Rather than drawing on any new phenotypic data, the later analysis identified candidate immune exposures from TCR beta sequences and the way those sequences occurred across donors. An earlier analysis of roughly 600 of the donors used high-throughput TCR beta sequencing to judge whether each TCR beta V gene segment behaved as functional or pseudogenic. Donor age, sex, ethnicity and CMV serostatus were compiled together with the repertoire data. A later genetic analysis used genome-wide SNP genotypes for about 65% of the 666 donors, treating that subset as a discovery cohort. Every discovery cohort repertoire had been produced on one sequencing platform. HLA typing included class I and class II loci at four-digit resolution. The number of typed donors differed by locus: about 620-640 for A, B, C, DRB1 and DQB1; some 540 for DQA1; over 600 for DPA1; and around 470 for DPB1. Roughly five DR-DQ haplotypes were treated as single units for association and clustering because of strong linkage in the cohort. On average, roughly 250,000 unique TCR beta nucleotide sequences were sequenced per donor among about 400 genotyped donors of the cohort, with roughly 18% of those sequences being non-productive.

What the study reported, not specific to this receptor: The authors suggested that the approach could potentially be generalized to other disease states and immunological phenotypes. In vitro tests confirmed that a few of the cytomegalovirus-associated TCR beta chains recognize cytomegalovirus antigens. In an earlier analysis of around 600 of the donors, most TCR beta V segments were observed in productive rearrangements about 90% or about 30% of the time, broadly matching IMGT annotations. The classifier was reported to diagnose cytomegalovirus status with high specificity and sensitivity in both the original cohort and the validation cohort. In a later analysis, most CMV-associated TCR beta chains were found to appear HLA-restricted, with HLA associations seemingly driven largely by CMV exposure. A further reported finding was that TCR beta sequences accurately predicted the HLA-A and HLA-B alleles for most subjects in the first cohort. Compared with the approximately 670-donor mean, donors in an Asian-associated ancestry cluster had fewer N-insertions in productive TCRs, according to a later genetic analysis. In a later analysis, HLA-associated TCR beta chains were found to be more clonally expanded and to have lower generation probabilities than equally common non-associated chains. Most TCR sequences were observed very rarely across donors, whereas some public TCRs were present in many individuals. Linkage disequilibrium might explain the correlated functional status among segregating V segments, but an unknown experimental factor could not be ruled out. A later genetic analysis associated a missense DCLRE1C variant with V-gene and J-gene trimming of TCR beta chains, and an independent cohort replicated the association. Because HLA typing was unavailable for some donors at each locus, only the typed subset was used in association tests. The study gave a list of roughly 150 TCR beta chains associated with cytomegalovirus. A later analysis found that TCR association rates varied across HLA loci, with DRB1 alleles showing the most associated TCRs and HLA-C alleles the fewest. The presence/absence analyses assumed that sequencing depth was roughly uniform across donors, and that assumption may not be true. The 87-base-pair reads could not distinguish some IMGT-functional V segments, including TRBV6-2 and TRBV6-3, so those segments were excluded. In a later analysis, about 17,000 TCR beta sequences were associated with specific HLA alleles at a false discovery rate of 0.05. Because counts were too low, some 17 rarely observed V segments, including chromosome 9 orphons, were excluded from the earlier analysis of 587 of the donors. Strong co-occurrence of HLA alleles, especially DR and DQ, made assigning TCR associations to individual alleles difficult. For the cohort, immune exposure information was limited to CMV serostatus. The cohort was sequenced for TCR beta chains only, and without alpha or paired-chain data the features that could be detected were limited. The sequencing pipeline was judged likely to have produced a cluster of highly shared sequence variants as a technical artifact. In a later analysis, several top co-occurrence clusters were reported to appear linked to parvovirus B19, influenza, CMV and Epstein-Barr virus.

Libraries were made using the immunoSEQ multiplex PCR assay. A mixture of 60 forward primers for TCR Vbeta segments and 13 reverse primers for TCR Jbeta segments was used in the multiplex PCR. A multiplex PCR assay on genomic DNA amplified the CDR3 region of rearranged TCR beta genes. The Illumina HiSeq System was used to sequence the amplified TCR beta libraries as 87-base-pair reads. For the original study's pipeline: Across the 670 or so repertoires, a later analysis counted about 81 million unique TCR beta chains, around 11 million of which were shared by at least two donors. A nearest-neighbor algorithm error-corrected the raw reads and collapsed the reads into unique sequences, merging closely related sequences to remove PCR and sequencing errors. V, D and J gene segments were assigned by aligning CDR3 sequences to IMGT reference sequences. For a sequence to be retained, a match of at least six nucleotides to both a V gene segment and a J gene segment was required. Rearrangements were classified as productive when the CDR3 lacked stop codons and remained in frame with V and J, and all other rearrangements were classified as non-productive. Following IMGT convention, CDR3 was defined as the stretch from the second conserved V-encoded cysteine to the conserved J-encoded phenylalanine. The earlier analysis of roughly 590 of the donors excluded any sequence lacking an unambiguous match to a single V gene segment. An earlier analysis of approximately 590 of the donors called V segments functional above 56.7% productive rearrangements and segregating when the between-donor standard deviation exceeded 5%. To diagnose cytomegalovirus status from the catalog of TCR beta chain sequences, a statistical classification framework was built. A later analysis assigned V and J genes by comparing TCR nucleotide sequences with IMGT/GENE-DB human TR gene sequences. Using the TCRdist pipeline, a later analysis assigned CDR3 sequences along with most-parsimonious VDJ recombination scenarios. In a later analysis, each TCR beta chain was defined by its CDR3 amino acid sequence together with its V-gene family, and reads lacking a unique V-gene family were excluded. A later analysis removed several hundred highly shared, low-generation-probability nucleotide sequences to deal with suspected cross-contamination and a sequencing artifact. A later analysis calculated a clonal expansion index for each public chain from normalized within-repertoire ranks of inferred template counts. A later analysis computed generation probabilities with a VDJ recombination model fitted to out-of-frame rearrangements, and checked the results against IGoR. In a later analysis, hypergeometric tests were used to score TCR-TCR, TCR-HLA and TCR-CMV co-occurrence, with a repertoire-size bias correction applied to TCR pairs. A later analysis estimated false discovery rates by permuting HLA or CMV assignments 20 times. In a later analysis, co-occurring TCRs were grouped using DBSCAN, and TCRdist sequence similarity was added for clustering within HLA-allele-positive subsets. For co-occurrence clustering, repertoires with fewer than 30,000 or more than 120,000 public chains were excluded, along with a handful of repertoires with anomalous nucleotide sharing. In TCRdb, the immuneACCESS table is reduced to in-frame sequences with V and J assigned. These tables do not hold every clone; where another copy was compared, an unresolved V gene accounts for under half, and the others remain unexplained. V and J calls and clone size are as listed in that table; D and trimming were resolved from the DNA. The table for this sample lists over 110,000 clones; approximately 80% of them were counted only once. 2% to 2.5% of the sample lies in the top ten.

The cohort comprised fewer than 750 healthy bone marrow donors. At the time of sampling, all cohort members were nominally healthy, though unrecorded immune exposures were likely present. The donor tested CMV seropositive and was one of the 289 seropositive cohort members. Every donor gave a peripheral blood sample, and the peripheral blood mononuclear cells from that sample were used for TCR beta sequencing. Genomic DNA was extracted from the blood cell samples with the Qiagen DNeasy Blood Extraction Kit. This receptor was identified in a woman aged 18-29 years in good health and CMV-seropositive. This receptor chain uses TRBV7-9 and TRBJ2-3, with the identity of the D gene unclear. Material: PBMCs. The sequenced DNA: TGTGCCAGCAGCTTACACGTCGCGGAGACGCAGTATTTT. Its protein is CASSLHVAETQYF.